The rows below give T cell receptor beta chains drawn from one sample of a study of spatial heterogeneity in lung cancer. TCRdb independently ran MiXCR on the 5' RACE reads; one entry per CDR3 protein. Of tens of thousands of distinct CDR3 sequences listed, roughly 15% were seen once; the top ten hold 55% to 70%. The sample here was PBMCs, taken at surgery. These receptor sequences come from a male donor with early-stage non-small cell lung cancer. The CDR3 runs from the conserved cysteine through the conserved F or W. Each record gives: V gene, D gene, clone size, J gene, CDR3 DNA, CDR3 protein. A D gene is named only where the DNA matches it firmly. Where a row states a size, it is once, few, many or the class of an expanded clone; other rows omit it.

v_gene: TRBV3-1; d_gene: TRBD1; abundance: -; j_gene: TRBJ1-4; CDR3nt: TGTGCCAGCAGCCAAGAAGGACAGGGGGAGGGAAAACTGTTTTTT; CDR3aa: CASSQEGQGEGKLFF
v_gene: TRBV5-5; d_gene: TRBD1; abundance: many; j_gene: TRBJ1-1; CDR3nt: TGTGCCAGCAGCTTGGCTGGGACAGGGGGCACTGAAGCTTTCTTT; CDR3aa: CASSLAGTGGTEAFF
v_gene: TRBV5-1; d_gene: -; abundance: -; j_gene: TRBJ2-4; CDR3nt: TGCGCCAGCAGCTTGGGCGGGGGCGCCTCGGACATTCAGTACTTC; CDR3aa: CASSLGGGASDIQYF
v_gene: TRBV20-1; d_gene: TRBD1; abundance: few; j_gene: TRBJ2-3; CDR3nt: TGCAGTGCCATTGACAGGGGGCGCGGTGCAGATACGCAGTATTTT; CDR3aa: CSAIDRGRGADTQYF
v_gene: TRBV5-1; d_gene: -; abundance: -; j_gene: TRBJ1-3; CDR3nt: TGCGCCAGCAGAAGAGCGGCGGGGGCAGAAGTGGGACGAAACACCATATATTTT; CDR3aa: CASRRAAGAEVGRNTIYF
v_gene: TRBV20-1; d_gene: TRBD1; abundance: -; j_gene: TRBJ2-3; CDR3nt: TGCAGTGTTACGGACAGGGTGACAGATACGCAGTATTTT; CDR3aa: CSVTDRVTDTQYF
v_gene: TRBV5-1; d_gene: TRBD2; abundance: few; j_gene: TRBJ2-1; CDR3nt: TGCGCCAGCAGCTTGGTCCTAGCGGGAGCAAGCAATGAGCAGTTCTTC; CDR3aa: CASSLVLAGASNEQFF
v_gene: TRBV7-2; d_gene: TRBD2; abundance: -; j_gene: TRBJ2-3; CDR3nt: TGTGCCAGCAGCCGAACTAGCGGGGGGTACACAGATACGCAGTATTTT; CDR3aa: CASSRTSGGYTDTQYF
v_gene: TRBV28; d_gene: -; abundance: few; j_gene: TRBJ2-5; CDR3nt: TGTGCCAGCTTGACCCACAGCGGCCTCCAAGAGACCCAGTACTTC; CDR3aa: CASLTHSGLQETQYF
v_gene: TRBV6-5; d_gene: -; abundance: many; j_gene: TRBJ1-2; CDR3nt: TGTGCCAGCAGTACGCGAACCGGGCTGAAAAAGGGGGGTTATGGCTACACCTTC; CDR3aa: CASSTRTGLKKGGYGYTF
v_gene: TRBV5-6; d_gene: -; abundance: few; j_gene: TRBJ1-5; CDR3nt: TGTGCCAGCAGCTTCATGGCAGGTGGTCAGCCCCAGCATTTT; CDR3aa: CASSFMAGGQPQHF
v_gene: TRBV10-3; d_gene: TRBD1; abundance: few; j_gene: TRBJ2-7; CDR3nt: TGTGCCATCAGCGGACAGGGGGGCGAGCAGTACTTC; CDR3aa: CAISGQGGEQYF
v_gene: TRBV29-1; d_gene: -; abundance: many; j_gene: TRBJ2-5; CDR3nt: TGCAGCGTTGAGGAAGGGGAGACCCAGTACTTC; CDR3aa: CSVEEGETQYF
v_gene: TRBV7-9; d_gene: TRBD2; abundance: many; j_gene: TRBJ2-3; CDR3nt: TGTGCCAGCAGCTTAAGCGGGAGACCAGATACGCAGTATTTT; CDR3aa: CASSLSGRPDTQYF
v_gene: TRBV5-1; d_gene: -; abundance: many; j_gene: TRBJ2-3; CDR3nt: TGCGCCAGCAGCTTTAGCGCGGATACGCAGTATTTT; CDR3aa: CASSFSADTQYF
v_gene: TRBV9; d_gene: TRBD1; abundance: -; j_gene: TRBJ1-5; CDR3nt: TGTGCCAGCGCAACAGGGGGGGACCAGCCCCAGCATTTT; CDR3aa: CASATGGDQPQHF
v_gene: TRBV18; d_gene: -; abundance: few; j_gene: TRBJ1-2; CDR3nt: TGTGCCAGCTCACCCTCACAAGCAAACTATGGCTACACCTTC; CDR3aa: CASSPSQANYGYTF
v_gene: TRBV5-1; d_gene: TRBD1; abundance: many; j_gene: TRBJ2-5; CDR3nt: TGCGCCAGCGGGGACAGGGTCGGAGAGACCCAGTACTTC; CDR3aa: CASGDRVGETQYF
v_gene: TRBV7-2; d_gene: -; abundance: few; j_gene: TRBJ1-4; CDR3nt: TGTGCCAGCAGCTTAAGGGCAGTTTGGGGTGAAAAACTGTTTTTT; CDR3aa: CASSLRAVWGEKLFF
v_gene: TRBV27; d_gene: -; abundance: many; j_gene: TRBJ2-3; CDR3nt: TGTGCCAGCAGGCCGGCGAGACTCACAGATACGCAGTATTTT; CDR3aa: CASRPARLTDTQYF
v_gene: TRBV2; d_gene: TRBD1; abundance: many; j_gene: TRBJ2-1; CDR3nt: TGTGCCACCCGGGACAGGGCCTACAATGAGCAGTTCTTC; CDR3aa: CATRDRAYNEQFF
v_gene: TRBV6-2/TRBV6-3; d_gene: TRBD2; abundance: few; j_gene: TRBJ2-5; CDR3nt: TGTGCCAGCAGTAGCTCCTACGGACTAGCAAGGGAGACCCAGTACTTC; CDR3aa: CASSSSYGLARETQYF
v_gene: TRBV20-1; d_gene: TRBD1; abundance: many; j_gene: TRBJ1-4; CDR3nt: TGCAGTGCTAGGGGCCCGGGACAGGGGCAAGAAAAACTGTTTTTT; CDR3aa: CSARGPGQGQEKLFF
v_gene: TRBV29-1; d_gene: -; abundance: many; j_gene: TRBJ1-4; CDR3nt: TGCAGCGTTGAGGCGGCCGCAGGAGGTGAAAAACTGTTTTTT; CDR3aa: CSVEAAAGGEKLFF
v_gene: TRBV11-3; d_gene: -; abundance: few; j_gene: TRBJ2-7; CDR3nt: TGTGCCAGCAGCTTAGGACAGTACTACGAGCAGTACTTC; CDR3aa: CASSLGQYYEQYF
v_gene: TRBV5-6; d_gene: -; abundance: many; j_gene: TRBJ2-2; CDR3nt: TGTGCCAGCAGCTTGGGGCCCGCCACCGGGGAGCTGTTTTTT; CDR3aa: CASSLGPATGELFF
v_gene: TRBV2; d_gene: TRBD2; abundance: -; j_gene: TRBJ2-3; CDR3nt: TGTGCCAGCAGTTCTTCTGGCGGGAGGTGGGTTACGCAGTATTTT; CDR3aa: CASSSSGGRWVTQYF
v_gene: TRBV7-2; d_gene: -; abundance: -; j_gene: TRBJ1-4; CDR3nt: TGTGTCAGCAGCTTTGGTCGGGAAAAACTGTTTTTT; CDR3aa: CVSSFGREKLFF
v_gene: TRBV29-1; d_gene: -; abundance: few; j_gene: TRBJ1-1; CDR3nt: TGCAGCGTTGGTAGCAGGGTGAACACTGAAGCTTTCTTT; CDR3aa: CSVGSRVNTEAFF
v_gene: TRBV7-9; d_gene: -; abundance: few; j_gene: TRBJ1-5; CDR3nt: TGTGCCAGCAGTGGGGCCCAGCTAGATCAGCCCCAGCATTTT; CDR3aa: CASSGAQLDQPQHF
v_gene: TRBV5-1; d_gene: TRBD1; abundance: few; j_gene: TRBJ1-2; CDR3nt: TGCGCCAGCAGCGGGGGACAGCTGAATGGCTACACCTTC; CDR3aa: CASSGGQLNGYTF
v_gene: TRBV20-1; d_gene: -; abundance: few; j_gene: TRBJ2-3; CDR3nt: TGCAGTGCTAGCCTACTGGTGGATACGCAGTATTTT; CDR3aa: CSASLLVDTQYF
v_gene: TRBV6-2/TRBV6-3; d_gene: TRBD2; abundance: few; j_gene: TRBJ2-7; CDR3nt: TGTGCCAGCAGTTACGCGACGACTAGCGGGAGTTCCTACGAGCAGTACTTC; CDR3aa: CASSYATTSGSSYEQYF
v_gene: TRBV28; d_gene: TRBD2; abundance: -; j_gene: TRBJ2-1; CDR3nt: TGTGCCAGCACGGTAGCGGGAGGTGGGCACAATGAGCAGTTCTTC; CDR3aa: CASTVAGGGHNEQFF
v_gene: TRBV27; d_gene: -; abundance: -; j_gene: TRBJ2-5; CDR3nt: TGTGCCAGCGGGCCCGGGGCGTCGTACCAAGAGACCCAGTACTTC; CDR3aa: CASGPGASYQETQYF
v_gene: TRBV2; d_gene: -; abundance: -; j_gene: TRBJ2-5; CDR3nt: TGTGCCAGCAGTGTTTATGAGACCCAGTACTTC; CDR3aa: CASSVYETQYF
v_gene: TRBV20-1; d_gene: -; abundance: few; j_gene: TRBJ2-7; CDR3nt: TGCAGTGCTAGCAAGGGCGGGATTTTCGAGCAGTACTTC; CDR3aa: CSASKGGIFEQYF